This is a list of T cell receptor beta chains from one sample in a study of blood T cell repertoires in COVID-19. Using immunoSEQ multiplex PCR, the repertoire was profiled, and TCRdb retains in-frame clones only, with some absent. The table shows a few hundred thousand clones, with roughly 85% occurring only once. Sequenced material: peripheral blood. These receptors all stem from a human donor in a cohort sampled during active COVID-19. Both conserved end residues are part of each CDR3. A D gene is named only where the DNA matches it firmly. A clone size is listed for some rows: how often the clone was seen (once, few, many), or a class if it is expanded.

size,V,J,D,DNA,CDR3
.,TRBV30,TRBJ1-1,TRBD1,TGTGCCGGGGGACAGGGCTACACTGAAGCTTTCTTT,CAGGQGYTEAFF
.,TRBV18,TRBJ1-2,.,TGTGCCAGCTCACCGGGGGCGGATGGCTACACCTTC,CASSPGADGYTF
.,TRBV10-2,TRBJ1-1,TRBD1,TGCGCCAGCAGCACTCCGGACAGGGCGGAAGCTTTCTTT,CASSTPDRAEAFF
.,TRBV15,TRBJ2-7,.,TGTGCCACCAGCAGAGTACGCGACGAGCAGTACTTC,CATSRVRDEQYF
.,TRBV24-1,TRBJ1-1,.,TGTGCCACCAGTGGTTGGGGGGTTTTAGGGAACACTGAAGCTTTCTTT,CATSGWGVLGNTEAFF
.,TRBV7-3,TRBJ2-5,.,TGTGCCAGCAGCTTAACCGTAGGGGCAGGGGAGACCCAGTACTTC,CASSLTVGAGETQYF
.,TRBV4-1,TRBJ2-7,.,TGCGCCAGCAGCCAAGAAGAACGGGGTTTTTACGAGCAGTACTTC,CASSQEERGFYEQYF
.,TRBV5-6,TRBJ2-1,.,TGTGCCAGCAGGGGGTGGGGACTTGAACAGTTCTTC,CASRGWGLEQFF
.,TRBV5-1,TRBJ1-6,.,TGCGCCAGCAGCCCTGGACAGAACTATAATTCACCCCTCCACTTT,CASSPGQNYNSPLHF
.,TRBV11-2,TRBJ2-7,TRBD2,TGTGCCAGCAGCTTCTCCACCTCCCAGCGGGGATACGAGCAGTACTTC,CASSFSTSQRGYEQYF
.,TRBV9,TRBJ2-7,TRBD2,TGTGCCAGCGCTAGCGGGGGGAGCTCCTACGAGCAGTACTTC,CASASGGSSYEQYF
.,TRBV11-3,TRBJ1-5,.,TGTGCCAGCAGCTTAGTATGGGGGCTTCAGCCCCAGCATTTT,CASSLVWGLQPQHF
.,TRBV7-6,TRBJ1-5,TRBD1,TGTGCCAGCAGCTTAGGAACAGGGGGCCGGGGTCAGCCCCAGCATTTT,CASSLGTGGRGQPQHF
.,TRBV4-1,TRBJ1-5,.,TGCGCCAGCAGCCCTCGGGGGGAACAGCCCCAGCATTTT,CASSPRGEQPQHF
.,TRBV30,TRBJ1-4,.,TGTGCCTGGAGGGGGAACAGGTGGACTAATGAAAAACTGTTTTTT,CAWRGNRWTNEKLFF
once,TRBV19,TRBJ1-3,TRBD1,TGTGCCAGTAGCCCCGACAGGGGCTCTGGAAACACCATATATTTT,CASSPDRGSGNTIYF
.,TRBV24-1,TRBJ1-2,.,TGTGCCACCAGTGCCCCGGGTCTTAACTATGGCTACACCTTC,CATSAPGLNYGYTF
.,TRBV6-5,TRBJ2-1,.,TGTGCCAGCAGTTACTCGACTAGGGACAATGAGCAGTTCTTC,CASSYSTRDNEQFF
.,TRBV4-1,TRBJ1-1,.,TGCGCCAGCAGCCAGGCCGGGGGGAACACTGAAGCTTTCTTT,CASSQAGGNTEAFF
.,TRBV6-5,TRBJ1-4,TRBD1,TGTGCCAGCAGTTACCGGCGGACAGGGTTGAAACTGTTTTTT,CASSYRRTGLKLFF
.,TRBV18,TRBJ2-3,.,TGTGCCAGCTCACCAGCGGGGGCCGATACGCAGTATTTT,CASSPAGADTQYF
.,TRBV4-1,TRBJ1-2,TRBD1,TGCGCCAGCAGCCCGACCGTACCAGGGGGCGATGGCTACACCTTC,CASSPTVPGGDGYTF
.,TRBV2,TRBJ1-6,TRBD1,TGTGCCACCAAACAGGGGAGCTATAATTCACCCCTCCACTTT,CATKQGSYNSPLHF
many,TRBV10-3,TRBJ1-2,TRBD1,TGTGCCATCAGTTTCCGGGACAGGGATGCCCTGAGTGGCTACACCTTC,CAISFRDRDALSGYTF
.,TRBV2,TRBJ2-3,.,TGTGCCAGCAGTCAGGGTACAGATACGCAGTATTTT,CASSQGTDTQYF
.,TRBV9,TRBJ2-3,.,TGTGCCAGCAAAAGCTCGTACAGCACAGATACGCAGTATTTT,CASKSSYSTDTQYF
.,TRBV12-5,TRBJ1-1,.,TGTGCTAGTGGTTTGGATGTTCGGGGGGGGAACACTGAAGCTTTCTTT,CASGLDVRGGNTEAFF
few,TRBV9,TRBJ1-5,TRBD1,TGTGCCAGCAGCGTCGGGACAGGTGGTGGCAATCAGCCCCAGCATTTT,CASSVGTGGGNQPQHF
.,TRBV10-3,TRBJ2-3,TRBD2,TGTGCCATCCGGCCAGCGGGGGGTACAGATACGCAGTATTTT,CAIRPAGGTDTQYF
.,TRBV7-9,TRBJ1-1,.,TGTGCCAGCAGCGGACAGACATTAATGAACACTGAAGCTTTCTTT,CASSGQTLMNTEAFF
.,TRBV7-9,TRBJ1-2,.,TGTGCCAGCAGCTTAAGTCTTGGCAGCTATGGCTACACCTTC,CASSLSLGSYGYTF
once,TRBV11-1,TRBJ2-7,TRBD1,TGTGCCAGCAGCTCACGACAGGGTGCTACCTACGAGCAGTACTTC,CASSSRQGATYEQYF
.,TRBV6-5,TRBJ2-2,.,TGTGCCAGCGAACGGACAATGTACACCGGGGAGCTGTTTTTT,CASERTMYTGELFF
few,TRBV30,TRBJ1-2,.,TGTGCCTGGAGCAATGCCCCAGGGGCTTCTAACTATGGCTACACCTTC,CAWSNAPGASNYGYTF
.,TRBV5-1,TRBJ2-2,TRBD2,TGCGCCAGCAGCCCTGGACTAGCGGGGGCCGATACCTCCATTCCGAACACCGGGGAGCTGTTTTTT,CASSPGLAGADTSIPNTGELFF
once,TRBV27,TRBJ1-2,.,TGTGCCAGCAGTCCCGGACCAAGCGGATTTTATGGCTACACCTTC,CASSPGPSGFYGYTF
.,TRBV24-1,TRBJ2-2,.,TGTGCCACCAGTGATCAGCCAGGGACGAACACCGGGGAGCTGTTTTTT,CATSDQPGTNTGELFF
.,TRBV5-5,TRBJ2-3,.,TGTGCCAGCAGCTTGGGCTACAGTTATACGCAGTATTTT,CASSLGYSYTQYF
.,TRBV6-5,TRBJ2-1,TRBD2,TGTGCCAGCACCGGACTAGCGGGGGGGCGTGAGCAGTTCTTC,CASTGLAGGREQFF
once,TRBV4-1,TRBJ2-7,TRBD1,TGCGCCAGCAGCCAAGATCGGGTAGGGGGCTTGGGCGAGCAGTACTTC,CASSQDRVGGLGEQYF
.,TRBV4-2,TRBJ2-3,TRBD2,TGTGCCAGCAGTCCTCTAGCGGGGGGAGGGACAGATACGCAGTATTTT,CASSPLAGGGTDTQYF
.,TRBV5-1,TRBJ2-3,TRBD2,TGCGCCAGCAAGCAGCGGGGGTCTACTAGCACAGATACGCAGTATTTT,CASKQRGSTSTDTQYF
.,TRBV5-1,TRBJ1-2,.,TGCGCCAGCAGCTTGGGAGGGAATTTTAACTATGGCTACACCTTC,CASSLGGNFNYGYTF
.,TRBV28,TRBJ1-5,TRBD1,TGTGCCAGCAGACCGACAGGGGGCGGTCAGCCCCAGCATTTT,CASRPTGGGQPQHF
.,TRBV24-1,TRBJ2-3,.,TGTGCCACCAGTGATTTGATGGGGGCGAGCACAGATACGCAGTATTTT,CATSDLMGASTDTQYF
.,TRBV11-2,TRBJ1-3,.,TGTGCCAGCAGCTTAGAAGTGGGAGGCTCTGGAAACACCATATATTTT,CASSLEVGGSGNTIYF
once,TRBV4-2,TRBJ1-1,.,TGTGCCAGCAGCCCCCCCAGGCAGAACACTGAAGCTTTCTTT,CASSPPRQNTEAFF
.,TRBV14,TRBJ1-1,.,TGTGCCAGCAGCGCATCCGGGGCCCAGGGGACTGAAGCTTTCTTT,CASSASGAQGTEAFF
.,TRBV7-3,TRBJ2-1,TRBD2,TGTGCCAGCAGCCCCCTGTCTGGGGGGGGGTCCTACAATGAGCAGTTCTTC,CASSPLSGGGSYNEQFF
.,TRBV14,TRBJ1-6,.,TGTGCCAGCCGGTCAGGGCGTAATTCACCCCTCCACTTT,CASRSGRNSPLHF
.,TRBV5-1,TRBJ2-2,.,TGCGCCAGCAGCTTGGAGCCCACCGGGGAGCTGTTTTTT,CASSLEPTGELFF
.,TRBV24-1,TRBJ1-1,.,TGTGCCACCAGTGACCAGGGGACTGAAGCTTTCTTT,CATSDQGTEAFF
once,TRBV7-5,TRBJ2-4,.,TGTGTCAGAAGCTATAAAGGGGTAGGGGAAAACATTCAGTACTTC,CVRSYKGVGENIQYF
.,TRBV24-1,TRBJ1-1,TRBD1,TGTGCCACCAGTGATTCAACAGGGGTGGCTTTCTTT,CATSDSTGVAFF
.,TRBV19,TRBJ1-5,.,TGTGCCAGTAGTATCAAAAACAGTAATCAGCCCCAGCATTTT,CASSIKNSNQPQHF
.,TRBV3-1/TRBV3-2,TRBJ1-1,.,TGTGCCAGCAGTCCTCACCCGGGACAAAGAAACACTGAAGCTTTCTTT,CASSPHPGQRNTEAFF